Following are 8 T cell receptor beta chains from one sample sequenced in a study of identifying expanded T cells in peripheral blood. The assay was immunoSEQ multiplex PCR, and TCRdb's table has in-frame clones only and misses some. The repertoire includes 95,000 or so clones, approximately 83% of them detected once, and around 6% sits in the top ten. Sample: blood. The source is a person aged 18-70 years in good health.

The J gene is TRBJ2-5, the V gene TRBV18; 8 bases agree with TRBD1. Losses at the gene ends were 3 bases for V and 3 bases for J; bases not matched to a gene: 9. Germline V gene sequence: CDR1 KGHSH, CDR2 LQKENI. The CDR3 is 16 amino acids. The chain's CDR3 is CASSPLQGGTKETQYF. In DNA, the CDR3 is TGTGCCAGCTCACCCCTACAGGGGGGTACCAAAGAGACCCAGTACTTC.

This clone was found many times. This chain links TRBV30 with TRBJ1-6; D is unclear. CDR1 is GTSNPN and CDR2 is SVGIG in the germline V gene (reference sequence). Trimming stripped 7 bases from V and 7 bases from J, with 26 bases between. The length of the CDR3 is 17 residues. This CDR3 is CASRDGIRGPRNSPLHF. The CDR3, as DNA: TGTGCCTCACGGGATGGAATTCGAGGCCCACGGAATTCACCCCTCCACTTT.

The V and J genes are TRBV27 and TRBJ2-5, with 11 bases lining up with TRBD2. Germline loops: CDR1 MNHEY, CDR2 SMNVEV (reference sequence). The CDR3 covers 14 residues. V lost 6 bases and J lost 4; bases outside the gene matches: 4. DNA of the CDR3: TGTGCCAGCAGAAAACTAGCGGGGGCAGAGACCCAGTACTTC. It is translated as CASRKLAGAETQYF.

The V call is TRBV10-3, the J call TRBJ2-7; 10 nucleotides agree with TRBD1. CDR3 length: 18 amino acids. CDR1 is ENHRY and CDR2 is SYGVKD in the germline V gene. V was clipped by 5 bases and J by 0 bases; unmatched bases: 13. The CDR3 region has the DNA TGTGCCATCAGTAAGGGACAGGGGAGAGGGGAGGGCTCCTACGAGCAGTACTTC. This sequence encodes CAISKGQGRGEGSYEQYF.

The CDR3 coding sequence is TGCGCCAGCAGCCAAGGACTTGAGCAGTTCTTC. Translation gives CASSQGLEQFF. The V gene is TRBV4-3, the J gene TRBJ2-1; D is unresolved. CDR3 length: 11 residues. Trimming took off 1 base at V and 9 bases at J, with 4 bases between the two ends. The germline gives CDR1 LGHNA, CDR2 YSLEER.

V and J are TRBV5-6 and TRBJ1-2; D perhaps matches TRBD1 (5 bases). Germline V lookup: CDR1 SGHDT, CDR2 YYEEEE. CDR3 length equals 17 residues. V lost 1 base to trimming and J lost 3 bases, with 19 bases between them. CDR3 residues: CASSLLGATEGYYGYTF. The CDR3 DNA reads TGTGCCAGCAGCTTGTTAGGGGCGACGGAAGGTTACTATGGCTACACCTTC.

The gene calls are TRBV6-5 and TRBJ1-6; D is uncertain. The CDR3 has 15 amino acids. With 7 bases removed from V and 5 bases from J, the gap between germline ends came to 15 bases. Germline V gene data show CDR1 as MNHEY and CDR2 as SVGAGI. The chain's CDR3 is CASTRQGINNSPLHF. The CDR3 DNA follows: TGTGCCAGCACCCGCCAAGGTATCAATAATTCACCCCTCCACTTT.

A single count supports this clone. The chain employs TRBV10-3 and TRBJ1-5; 9 bases align to TRBD1. The CDR3 covers 17 residues. V shed 3 bases, J shed 2 bases, and the junction held 8 bases outside the gene matches. Per the germline V gene, CDR1 is ENHRY and CDR2 is SYGVKD. The CDR3 DNA reads as TGTGCCATCAGTGAAGGACCGGGGGACAGGGGCAATCAGCCCCAGCATTTT. Residues: CAISEGPGDRGNQPQHF.